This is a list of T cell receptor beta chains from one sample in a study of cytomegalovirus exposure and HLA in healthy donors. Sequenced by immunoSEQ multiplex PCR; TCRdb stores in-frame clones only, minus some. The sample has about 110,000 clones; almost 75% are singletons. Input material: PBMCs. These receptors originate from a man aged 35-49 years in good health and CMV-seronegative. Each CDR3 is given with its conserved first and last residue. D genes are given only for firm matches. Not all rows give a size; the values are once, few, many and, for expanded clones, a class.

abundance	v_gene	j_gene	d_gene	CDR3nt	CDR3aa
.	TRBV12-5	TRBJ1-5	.	TGTGCTAGTGGTGGCCCGGGGGGCCGACTACATAGCAATCAGCCCCAGCATTTT	CASGGPGGRLHSNQPQHF
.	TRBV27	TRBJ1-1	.	TGTGCCAGCAGTTCCTACTTGACAGGAACGAACACTGAAGCTTTCTTT	CASSSYLTGTNTEAFF
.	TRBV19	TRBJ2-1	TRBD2	TGTGCCAGTAGTCCGAAGCGGGGGGCTTCATTCAATGAGCAGTTCTTC	CASSPKRGASFNEQFF
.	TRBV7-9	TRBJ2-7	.	TGTGCCAGCAGCCCTAAGGCGGTGGAAATGCGGCAGTACTTC	CASSPKAVEMRQYF
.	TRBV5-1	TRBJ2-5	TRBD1	TGCGCCAGCAGCTTAGGGGGCTGGGAGACCCAGTACTTC	CASSLGGWETQYF
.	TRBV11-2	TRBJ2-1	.	TGTGCCAGCAGCTTAGGACAGGTCTCCTACAATGAGCAGTTCTTC	CASSLGQVSYNEQFF
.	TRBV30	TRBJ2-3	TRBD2	TGTGCCTGGAGACTAGCGGGGGGGCTGGGTACGCAGTATTTT	CAWRLAGGLGTQYF
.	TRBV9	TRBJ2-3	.	TGTGCCAGCAGCGTAGGAGGGGGAGGGGGCACAGATACGCAGTATTTT	CASSVGGGGGTDTQYF
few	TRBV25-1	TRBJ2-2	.	TGTGCCAGCAGCCCAGGCGGGCCCACCGGGGAGCTGTTTTTT	CASSPGGPTGELFF
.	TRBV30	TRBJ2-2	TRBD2	TGTGCCTCCCAGCCTGGGGGGGCGAACACCGGGGAGCTGTTTTTT	CASQPGGANTGELFF
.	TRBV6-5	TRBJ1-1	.	TGTGCCACCATGAGGGTGAACACTGAAGCTTTCTTT	CATMRVNTEAFF
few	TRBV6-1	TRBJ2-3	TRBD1	TGTGCCATCCGGGACAGGATCACAGATACGCAGTATTTT	CAIRDRITDTQYF
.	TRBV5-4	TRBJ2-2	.	TGTGCCAGCAGCCACTCGGGTTTTTCGACCGGGGAGCTGTTTTTT	CASSHSGFSTGELFF
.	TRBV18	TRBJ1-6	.	TGTGCCAGCTCACCGATGTCGGATTCACCCCTCCACTTT	CASSPMSDSPLHF
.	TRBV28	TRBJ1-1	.	TGTGCCAGCAGTTTATTAGGAGGGGGGGACACTGAAGCTTTCTTT	CASSLLGGGDTEAFF